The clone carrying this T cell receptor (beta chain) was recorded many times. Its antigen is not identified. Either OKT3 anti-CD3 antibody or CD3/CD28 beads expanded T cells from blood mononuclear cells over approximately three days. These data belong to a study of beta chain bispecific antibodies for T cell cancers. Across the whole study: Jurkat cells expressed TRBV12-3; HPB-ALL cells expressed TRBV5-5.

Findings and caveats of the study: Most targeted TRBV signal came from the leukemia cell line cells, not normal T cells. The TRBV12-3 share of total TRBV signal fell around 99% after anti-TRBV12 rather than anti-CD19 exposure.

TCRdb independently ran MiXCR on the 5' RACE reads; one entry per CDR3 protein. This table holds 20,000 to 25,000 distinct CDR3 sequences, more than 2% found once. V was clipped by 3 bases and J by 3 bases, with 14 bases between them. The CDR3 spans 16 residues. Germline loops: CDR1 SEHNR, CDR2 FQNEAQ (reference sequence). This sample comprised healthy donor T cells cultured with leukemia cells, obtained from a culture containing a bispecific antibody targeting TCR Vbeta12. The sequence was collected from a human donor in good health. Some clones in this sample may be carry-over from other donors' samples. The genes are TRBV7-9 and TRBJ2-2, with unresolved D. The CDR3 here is CASSFPDAADTGELFF. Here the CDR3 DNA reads TGTGCCAGCAGCTTCCCGGACGCCGCCGACACCGGGGAGCTGTTTTTT.